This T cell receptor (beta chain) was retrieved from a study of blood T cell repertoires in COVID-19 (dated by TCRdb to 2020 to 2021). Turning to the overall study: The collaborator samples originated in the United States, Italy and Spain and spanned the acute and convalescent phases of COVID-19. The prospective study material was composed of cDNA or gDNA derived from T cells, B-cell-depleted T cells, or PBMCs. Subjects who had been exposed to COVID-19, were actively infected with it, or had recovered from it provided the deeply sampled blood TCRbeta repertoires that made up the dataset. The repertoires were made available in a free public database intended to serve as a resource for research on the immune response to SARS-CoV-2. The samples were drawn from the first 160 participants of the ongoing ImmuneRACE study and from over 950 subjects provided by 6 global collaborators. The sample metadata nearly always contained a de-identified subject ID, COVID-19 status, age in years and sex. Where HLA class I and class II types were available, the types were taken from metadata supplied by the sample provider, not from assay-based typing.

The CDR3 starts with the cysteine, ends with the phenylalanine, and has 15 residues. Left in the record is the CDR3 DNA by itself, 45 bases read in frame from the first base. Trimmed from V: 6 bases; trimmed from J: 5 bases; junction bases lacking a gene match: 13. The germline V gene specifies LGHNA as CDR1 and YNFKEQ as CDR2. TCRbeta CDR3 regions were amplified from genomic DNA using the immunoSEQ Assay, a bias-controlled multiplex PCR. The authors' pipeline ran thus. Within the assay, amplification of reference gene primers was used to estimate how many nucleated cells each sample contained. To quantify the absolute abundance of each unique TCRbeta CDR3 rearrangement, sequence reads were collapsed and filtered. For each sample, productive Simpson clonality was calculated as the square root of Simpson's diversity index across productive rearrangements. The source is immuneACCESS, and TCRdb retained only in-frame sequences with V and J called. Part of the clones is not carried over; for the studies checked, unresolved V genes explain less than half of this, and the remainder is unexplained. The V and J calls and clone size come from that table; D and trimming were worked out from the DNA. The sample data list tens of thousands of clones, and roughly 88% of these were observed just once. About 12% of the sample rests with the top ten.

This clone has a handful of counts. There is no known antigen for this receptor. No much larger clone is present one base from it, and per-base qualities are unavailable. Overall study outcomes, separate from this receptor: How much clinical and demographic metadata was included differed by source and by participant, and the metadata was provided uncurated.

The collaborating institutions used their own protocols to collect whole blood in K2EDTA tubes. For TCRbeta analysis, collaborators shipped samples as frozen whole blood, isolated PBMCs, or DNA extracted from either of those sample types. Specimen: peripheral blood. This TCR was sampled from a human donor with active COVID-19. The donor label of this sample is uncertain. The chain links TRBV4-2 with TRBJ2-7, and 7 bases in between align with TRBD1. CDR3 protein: CASRHTGDGVNEQYF. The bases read TGTGCCAGCAGACATACAGGGGACGGAGTTAACGAGCAGTACTTC.